This TCR beta chain was captured by sequencing in a study of blood T cell repertoires in COVID-19. Study at large: Samples of COVID-19 (acute and convalescent) were obtained from the United States, Italy and Spain. PBMCs, B-cell-depleted T cells, or T cells provided the cDNA or gDNA that made up the material.

Trimming took off 6 bases at V and 4 bases at J, with 12 bases between the two ends. The CDR3 has 13 amino acids. The germline V gene has CDR1 MNHEY and CDR2 SVGAGI. Per the study methods: Estimates of nucleated cell counts were drawn from the amplification of reference gene primers. Clones were sequenced by immunoSEQ multiplex PCR, and TCRdb holds only the in-frame ones, with some missing. V and J calls plus clone size are reproduced from that table; the DNA served to infer D and trimming. The sample carries a few hundred thousand clones, around 87% recorded once. This clonotype originated in a woman between 45 and 60 years old with acute or convalescent COVID-19. V and J are TRBV6-5 and TRBJ1-2; D is perhaps TRBD1 (6 bases). What was sequenced was peripheral blood. The CDR3 region has the DNA TGTGCCAGCAGGCCAGGGGTCAGCTATGGCTACACCTTC. The encoded protein is CASRPGVSYGYTF.